Shown below are 6 T cell receptor beta chains from a single sample sequenced in a study of T cells in Graves' hyperthyroidism and ophthalmopathy. RNA transcripts gave rise to amplified TCR beta CDR3 regions. In the first-round RT-PCR of the TCR CDR3, the HTBI primer set was used. TCRdb independently ran MiXCR on the multiplex PCR reads; one entry per CDR3 protein. The sample lists hundreds of thousands of distinct CDR3 sequences; 15% to 18% were seen once. Sequencing used blood. The receptor set was obtained from a woman aged 18-29 years with Graves' hyperthyroidism.

This clonotype was recorded many times. This chain joins TRBV6-1 and TRBJ1-2, with 8 bases identical to TRBD1. Germline CDR1 reads MNHNS; CDR2 reads SASEGT. The V and J ends lost 3 bases and 5 bases, in that order; junction bases with no gene match: 8. The CDR3 is 15 residues long. CDR3: CASSDPRTGKYGYTF. In DNA, the CDR3 is TGTGCCAGCAGTGACCCTAGGACAGGGAAGTATGGCTACACCTTC.

This clonotype was seen many times. The chain is built from TRBV29-1 and TRBJ2-3; 10 nucleotides line up with TRBD1. Germline assignment: CDR1 SQVTM and CDR2 ANQGSEA. J lost 4 bases, V lost 1 base, and 2 bases had no gene match. The CDR3 length is 14 residues. CDR3 amino acids: CSVEGQGAADTQYF. CDR3 DNA sequence: TGCAGCGTTGAAGGACAGGGGGCCGCAGATACGCAGTATTTT.

This chain links TRBV7-9 with TRBJ2-7, with TRBD1 as a possible D gene (5 bases). CDR1 and CDR2 from the germline V gene are SEHNR and FQNEAQ (reference sequence). V was pared by 1 base and J by 6 bases, with 19 bases between. The CDR3 runs to 16 residues. CDR3 bases: TGTGCCAGCAGCTTAGATCCAGGGCTCCTGGGGCTCGAGCAGTACTTC. Amino acids: CASSLDPGLLGLEQYF.

J is TRBJ1-2 and V is TRBV5-4; no clear D gene. V was trimmed by 2 bases and J by 5 bases, leaving 10 bases between them. The CDR3 consists of 13 residues. Germline CDR1 SGHNT, CDR2 YYREEE (reference sequence). The CDR3 is CASSFGGPYGYTF. The DNA for the CDR3 is TGTGCCAGCAGCTTCGGCGGGCCGTATGGCTACACCTTC.

For this clonotype: A much bigger clone sits one base away, suggesting this may be a read error. As DNA, the CDR3 is TGTGCCAGCAGTTACGGAGGGGACCACTATGGCTACACCTTC. It specifies CASSYGGDHYGYTF. The chain couples TRBV6-2 or TRBV6-3 to TRBJ1-2; D possibly corresponds to TRBD1 (5 bases). The CDR3 spans 14 residues. Germline V lookup: CDR1 MNHEY, CDR2 SVGEGT. V lost 2 bases and J lost 3, with 10 bases in between.

The sample holds many counts of this clonotype. The rearrangement links TRBV11-3 to TRBJ2-1; D is perhaps TRBD2 (6 bases). CDR3 length: 15 residues. Trimming took off 1 base at V and 6 bases at J, with 13 bases between the two ends. The germline V gene has CDR1 SGHNT and CDR2 YENEEA. The CDR3 DNA is TGTGCCAGCAGCTTAGGGAGGGAGGTGGGCAATGAGCAGTTCTTC. It encodes CASSLGREVGNEQFF.